The 28 T cell receptor beta chains below come from one sample, sequenced in a study of cytomegalovirus exposure and HLA in healthy donors. Primers for the PCR totalled 60 Vbeta and 13 Jbeta. TCRdb's copy holds only in-frame clones and misses some; the assay was immunoSEQ multiplex PCR. The sample has 110,000 to 150,000 clones; around 75% are singletons. Sequencing was done on a sample of PBMCs. The receptors stem from a female donor in good health and CMV-seronegative.

The chain couples TRBV29-1 to TRBJ2-3; weak D call: TRBD2 (6 bases). Trimming took 7 bases from V and 5 from J, leaving 13 bases between them. This CDR3 has 12 amino acids. From germline, CDR1 is SQVTM and CDR2 ANQGSEA. The chain's CDR3 is CSARRAGDTQYF. CDR3 DNA sequence: TGCAGCGCTCGGAGGGCCGGAGATACGCAGTATTTT.

This clone was recorded a few times. The chain has TRBV5-6 and TRBJ2-7, with D perhaps matching TRBD1 (6 bases). CDR3 size: 15 residues. Per the germline V gene, CDR1 is SGHDT and CDR2 is YYEEEE. Trimming left V 2 bases short and J 5 bases short, with 17 bases between. As DNA, the CDR3 is TGTGCCAGCAGCTTCCCAGGGGACCTCTTGAACGAGCAGTACTTC. Encoded protein: CASSFPGDLLNEQYF. The full variable domain, rest sourced from reference TRBV5-6 and TRBJ2-7, is DAGVTQSPTHLIKTRGQQVTLRCSPKSGHDTVSWYQQALGQGPQFIFQYYEEEERQRGNFPDRFSGHQFPNYSSELNVNALLLGDSALYLCASSFPGDLLNEQYFGPGTRLTVT.

The CDR3 DNA is TGTGCCAGCAGGGCTGCAGGGGGCGGAGAGACCCAGTACTTC. It codes for CASRAAGGGETQYF. J is TRBJ2-5 and V is TRBV7-9; 8 nucleotides match TRBD1. The germline V gene encodes CDR1 SEHNR and CDR2 FQNEAQ (reference sequence). The CDR3 has 14 residues. V shed 6 bases, J shed 4 bases, and the junction held 7 bases outside the gene matches.

V gene TRBV15 combines with J gene TRBJ2-1, with 11 bases aligning to TRBD2. The CDR3 is 16 amino acids. Trimming took 0 bases from V and 2 from J; bases not matched to a gene: 0. Germline CDR1 and CDR2: LNHNV and YYDKDF (reference sequence). CDR3 amino acids: CATSRDSGRAYNEQFF. CDR3 DNA sequence: TGTGCCACCAGCAGAGATAGCGGGAGGGCCTACAATGAGCAGTTCTTC.

This chain connects TRBV2 to TRBJ2-2; unclear D gene. The CDR3 has 16 residues. The ends were cut back, 4 bases at V and 3 bases at J, with 15 bases in the middle. Germline V gene lookup returns CDR1 SNHLY and CDR2 FYNNEI. This chain's CDR3 is CASSAPLGRYTGELFF. The DNA of the CDR3 is TGTGCCAGCAGTGCGCCCCTGGGCCGATACACCGGGGAGCTGTTTTTT.

CDR3 sequence reads: CASSLGVDNQPQHF. In DNA, the CDR3 is TGTGCCAGCAGCCTCGGGGTTGACAATCAGCCCCAGCATTTT. The chain is built from TRBV27 and TRBJ1-5; D gene unclear. Germline V gives CDR1 MNHEY, CDR2 SMNVEV (reference sequence). The ends were cut back, 6 bases at V and 3 bases at J, with 12 bases in the middle. This CDR3 has 14 residues.

The chain employs TRBV4-1 and TRBJ1-1; D is unclear. The ends were cut back, 1 base at V and 3 bases at J, with 9 bases in the middle. Per germline, CDR1 MGHRA and CDR2 YSYEKL. This CDR3 comprises 14 residues. The CDR3 here is CASSQGQLDTEAFF. CDR3 nucleotides: TGCGCCAGCAGCCAAGGGCAGCTAGACACTGAAGCTTTCTTT.

This chain joins TRBV6-5 and TRBJ2-5, with 7 bases aligning to TRBD2. The CDR3 length is 12 residues. CDR1 is MNHEY and CDR2 is SVGAGI in the germline V gene. Losses at the gene ends were 6 bases for V and 5 bases for J; bases not matched to a gene: 3. The CDR3, as DNA: TGTGCCAGCAGGCGGGGAGGGGAGACCCAGTACTTC. This codes for CASRRGGETQYF.

The chain combines TRBV9 with TRBJ2-7, with a weak D call TRBD1 (6 bases). Germline assignment: CDR1 SGDLS and CDR2 YYNGEE. V was clipped by 4 bases and J by 7 bases, with 15 bases between them. The CDR3 consists of 13 residues. In DNA, the CDR3 is TGTGCCAGCAGCTCAGGGGTTGCGAGGGAGCAGTACTTC. Translation: CASSSGVAREQYF.

The V and J genes are TRBV28 and TRBJ2-2, with 9 bases matching TRBD1. Unmatched junction bases numbered 8, after V lost 6 bases and J lost 6 bases. The V gene's germline CDR1 is MDHEN and CDR2 SYDVKM. The CDR3 length is 15 residues. DNA of the CDR3: TGTGCCAGCAGCTACCGGGACAGGGAAGCCGGGGAGCTGTTTTTT. As protein: CASSYRDREAGELFF.

The rearrangement joins TRBV30 to TRBJ2-7, with D possibly TRBD1 on 6 matching bases. Trimming left V 0 bases short and J 5 bases short, with 8 bases between. CDR3 length: 12 residues. CDR1 and CDR2 (germline): GTSNPN, SVGIG (reference sequence). DNA of the CDR3: TGTGCCTGGAGTGTACAGGGCCACGAGCAGTACTTC. Encoded protein: CAWSVQGHEQYF.

The rearrangement links TRBV5-1 to TRBJ2-4; 8 bases are a match to TRBD1. The CDR3 covers 14 residues. J gave up 5 bases and V 4 bases, and 5 bases lay outside the gene matches. Germline-derived CDR1 and CDR2 are SGHRS and YFSETQ. CDR3: CASSGGQVENIQYF. The CDR3 region has the DNA TGCGCCAGCAGCGGGGGACAGGTCGAAAACATTCAGTACTTC.

This clone was observed a single time. V gene TRBV29-1 combines with J gene TRBJ1-2, with TRBD1 identical over 9 bases. Germline values: CDR1 SQVTM, CDR2 ANQGSEA. The ends lost 0 bases at V and 0 bases at J; junction bases unmatched: 11. The CDR3 length is 18 residues. The CDR3 reads CSVEDLGTGPKANYGYTF. The DNA of the CDR3 is TGCAGCGTTGAAGATCTAGGGACAGGGCCAAAAGCTAACTATGGCTACACCTTC.

This chain connects TRBV19 to TRBJ1-1; no firm D call. Trimming took off 6 bases at V and 4 bases at J, with 15 bases between the two ends. Germline CDR1 LNHDA, CDR2 SQIVND (reference sequence). This CDR3 has 14 residues. The DNA of the CDR3 is TGTGCCAGTAGGGTGAGGGTTGGGTTCACTGAAGCTTTCTTT. This gives the protein CASRVRVGFTEAFF.

The chain carries TRBV9 and TRBJ2-5; the D gene is possibly TRBD2 (7 bases). V was clipped by 3 bases and J by 4 bases, with 19 bases between them. Germline loops: CDR1 SGDLS, CDR2 YYNGEE. The CDR3 consists of 16 residues. DNA for the CDR3: TGTGCCAGCAGCGGAAGTGGGGGGGCCCTCTTAGAGACCCAGTACTTC. It specifies CASSGSGGALLETQYF.

This rearrangement joins TRBV11-3 to TRBJ2-2, with TRBD2 matching over 7 bases. Trimming took 3 bases from V and 1 from J; bases not matched to a gene: 2. The CDR3 length is 15 residues. Germline V gene lookup returns CDR1 SGHNT and CDR2 YENEEA. CDR3 in amino acids: CASSFASGNTGELFF. The DNA of the CDR3 is TGTGCCAGCAGCTTCGCTAGCGGGAACACCGGGGAGCTGTTTTTT.

This CDR3 reads CASSLSWGENSNQPQHF. CDR3 DNA sequence: TGTGCCAGCAGCTTGTCCTGGGGGGAAAATAGCAATCAGCCCCAGCATTTT. This rearrangement joins TRBV5-6 to TRBJ1-5; tentative D call: TRBD1 (5 bases). Per the germline V gene, CDR1 is SGHDT and CDR2 is YYEEEE. With 1 base removed from V and 0 bases from J, the gap between germline ends came to 14 bases. The CDR3 extends over 17 amino acids.

This clone was seen ten or more times. V usage is TRBV6-6 and J usage is TRBJ1-1; D is unresolved. CDR1 and CDR2 (germline): MNHNY, SVGAGI (reference sequence). V lost 10 bases, J lost 1 base, and 7 bases lay in between. CDR3 length equals 11 residues. The CDR3 protein is CATSSNTEAFF. The CDR3 DNA reads as TGTGCCACCTCCTCGAACACTGAAGCTTTCTTT.

The genes are TRBV28 and TRBJ1-2; D remains ambiguous. V was pared by 7 bases and J by 1 base, with 7 bases between. Germline-derived CDR1 and CDR2 are MDHEN and SYDVKM. The CDR3 spans 12 residues. Written as DNA, the CDR3 is TGTGCCAGCACGAACAGTAACTATGGCTACACCTTC. Encoded protein: CASTNSNYGYTF.

The gene calls are TRBV7-2 and TRBJ2-7; 7 bases match TRBD2. The junction had 3 bases not matched to a gene; V was cut back by 4 bases and J by 0 bases. CDR3 size: 14 residues. Germline V lookup: CDR1 SGHTA, CDR2 FQGNSA. The CDR3 coding sequence is TGTGCCAGCAGCTCTAGCGGATACTCCTACGAGCAGTACTTC. This gives the protein CASSSSGYSYEQYF.

This chain joins TRBV30 and TRBJ1-4; 10 bases are shared with TRBD1. Germline CDR1 and CDR2: GTSNPN and SVGIG (reference sequence). V lost 0 bases, J lost 2 bases, and 9 bases stayed unmatched. The CDR3 is 18 amino acids. CDR3 sequence (DNA): TGTGCCTGGAGTGTGCGGACAGGGGGATTTCTGACTAATGAAAAACTGTTTTTT. Translating gives CAWSVRTGGFLTNEKLFF.

The chain links TRBV27 to TRBJ2-1; 8 bases map to TRBD1. The CDR3 is 12 amino acids. V shed 10 bases, J shed 7 bases, and the junction held 6 bases outside the gene matches. Germline loops: CDR1 MNHEY, CDR2 SMNVEV (reference sequence). The CDR3 DNA reads TGTGCCACCAGGGACAGGTGGAATGAGCAGTTCTTC. As protein: CATRDRWNEQFF.

This clone was found once. The V call is TRBV28, the J call TRBJ2-7, with D hard to call. This CDR3 is 12 amino acids long. Germline CDR1 and CDR2: MDHEN and SYDVKM. Trimming took 7 bases from V and 5 from J, leaving 12 bases between them. The CDR3 loop reads CASTNSPDEQYF. Here the CDR3 DNA reads TGTGCCAGCACCAATTCGCCAGACGAGCAGTACTTC.

This clone was counted once. The V call is TRBV14, the J call TRBJ2-1; TRBD1 aligns across 8 bases. This CDR3 region has 17 residues. The germline gives CDR1 SGHDN, CDR2 FVKESK. Trimming removed 0 bases from V and 4 bases from J; junction bases left unmatched: 8. CDR3 coding DNA: TGTGCCAGCAGCCAAGAAACGGGGCAGGGGGCATACAATGAGCAGTTCTTC. The encoded protein is CASSQETGQGAYNEQFF.

In nucleotides, the CDR3 is TGTGCCAGCAGCTTAGTCCGGGATACGCAGTATTTT. Translation gives CASSLVRDTQYF. The V call is TRBV7-6, the J call TRBJ2-3; D gene unclear. The CDR3 is made up of 12 amino acids. Germline CDR1 is SGHVS and CDR2 is FNYEAQ. V dropped 1 base and J dropped 6 bases, with 5 bases sitting between them. Supplemented by reference TRBV7-6 and TRBJ2-3, the full variable domain reads GAGVSQSPRYKVTKRGQDVALRCDPISGHVSLYWYRQALGQGPEFLTYFNYEAQQDKSGLPNDRFSAERPEGSISTLTIQRTEQRDSAMYRCASSLVRDTQYFGPGTRLTVL.

This clone was seen a single time. The DNA of the CDR3 is TGCGCCAGCAGCTTGGCGGGACAGGGGGGCGAGGGCTACACCTTC. Amino acid sequence: CASSLAGQGGEGYTF. V gene TRBV5-1 combines with J gene TRBJ1-2, with 11 bases aligning to TRBD1. V shed 0 bases and J 8 bases; nucleotides not matched to a gene: 6. The CDR3 runs to 15 residues. The germline CDR1 and CDR2 sequences are SGHRS and YFSETQ. The full variable domain, completed using reference TRBV5-1 and TRBJ1-2, is KAGVTQTPRYLIKTRGQQVTLSCSPISGHRSVSWYQQTPGQGLQFLFEYFSETQRNKGNFPGRFSGRQFSNSRSEMNVSTLELGDSALYLCASSLAGQGGEGYTFGSGTRLTVV.

CDR3 sequence (DNA): TGTGCCAGCACCGTGACAGGGGGAAATGGCTACACCTTC. Its protein is CASTVTGGNGYTF. The rearrangement uses TRBV27 and TRBJ1-2, with TRBD1 identical over 9 bases. The ends lost 7 bases at V and 6 bases at J; junction bases unmatched: 6. Germline assignment: CDR1 MNHEY and CDR2 SMNVEV (reference sequence). The CDR3 runs to 13 residues.

CDR3 bases: TGCGCCAGCAGCCCTAAGCGGGAGTCCGAGCAGTACTTC. As protein: CASSPKRESEQYF. The rearrangement links TRBV5-1 to TRBJ2-7; 8 nucleotides agree with TRBD2. J lost 6 bases, V lost 4 bases, and 6 bases had no gene match. Germline V gene lookup returns CDR1 SGHRS and CDR2 YFSETQ. The CDR3 covers 13 residues. The variable domain in full, with the rest retrieved from reference TRBV5-1 and TRBJ2-7, is KAGVTQTPRYLIKTRGQQVTLSCSPISGHRSVSWYQQTPGQGLQFLFEYFSETQRNKGNFPGRFSGRQFSNSRSEMNVSTLELGDSALYLCASSPKRESEQYFGPGTRLTVT.